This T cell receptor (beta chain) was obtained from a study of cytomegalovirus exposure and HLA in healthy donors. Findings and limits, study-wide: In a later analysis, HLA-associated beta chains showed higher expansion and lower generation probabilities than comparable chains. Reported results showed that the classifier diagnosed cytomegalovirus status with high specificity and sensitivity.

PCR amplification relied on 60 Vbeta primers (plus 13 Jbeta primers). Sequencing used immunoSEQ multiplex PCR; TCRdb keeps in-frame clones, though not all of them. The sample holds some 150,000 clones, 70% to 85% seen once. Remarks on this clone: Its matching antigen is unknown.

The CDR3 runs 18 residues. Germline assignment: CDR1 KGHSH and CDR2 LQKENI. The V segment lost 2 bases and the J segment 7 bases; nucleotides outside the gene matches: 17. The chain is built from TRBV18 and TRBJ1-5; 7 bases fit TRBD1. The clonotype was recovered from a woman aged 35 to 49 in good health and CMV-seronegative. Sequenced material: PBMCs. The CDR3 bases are TGTGCCAGCTCACCAGGTGCGAAAAGGGACAGTAAGTACCAGCCCCAGCATTTT. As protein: CASSPGAKRDSKYQPQHF.